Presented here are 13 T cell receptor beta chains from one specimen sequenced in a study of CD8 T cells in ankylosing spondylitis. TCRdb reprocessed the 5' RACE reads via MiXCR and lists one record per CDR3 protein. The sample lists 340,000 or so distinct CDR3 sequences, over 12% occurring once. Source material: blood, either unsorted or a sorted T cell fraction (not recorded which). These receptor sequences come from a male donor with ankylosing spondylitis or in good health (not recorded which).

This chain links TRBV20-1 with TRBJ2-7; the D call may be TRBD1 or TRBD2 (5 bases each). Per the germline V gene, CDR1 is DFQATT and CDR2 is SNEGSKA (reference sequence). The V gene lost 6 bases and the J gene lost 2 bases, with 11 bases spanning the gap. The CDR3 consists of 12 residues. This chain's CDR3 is CSASGHPYEQYF. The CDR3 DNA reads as TGCAGTGCAAGCGGACACCCCTACGAGCAGTACTTC.

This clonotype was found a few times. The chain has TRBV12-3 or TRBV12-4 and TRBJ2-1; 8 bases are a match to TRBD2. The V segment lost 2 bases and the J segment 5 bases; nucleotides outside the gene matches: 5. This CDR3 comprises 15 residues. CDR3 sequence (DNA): TGTGCCAGCAGTTTATTACTAGCGGAACACAATGAGCAGTTCTTC. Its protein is CASSLLLAEHNEQFF.

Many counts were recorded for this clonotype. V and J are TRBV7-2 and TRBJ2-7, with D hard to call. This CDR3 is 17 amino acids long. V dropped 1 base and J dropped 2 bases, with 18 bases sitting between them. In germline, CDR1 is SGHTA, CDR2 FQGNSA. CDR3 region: CASSLVVAAPSTYEQYF. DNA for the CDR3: TGTGCCAGCAGCTTAGTAGTGGCAGCCCCTTCAACCTACGAGCAGTACTTC.

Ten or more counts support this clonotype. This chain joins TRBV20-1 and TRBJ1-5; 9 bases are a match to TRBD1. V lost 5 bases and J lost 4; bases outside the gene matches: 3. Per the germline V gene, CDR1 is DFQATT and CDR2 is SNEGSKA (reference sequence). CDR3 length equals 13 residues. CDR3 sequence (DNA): TGCAGTGCTTCACAGGGGGCGAATCAGCCCCAGCATTTT. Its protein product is CSASQGANQPQHF.

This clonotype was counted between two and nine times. CDR3 loop: CAISESRGPNTEAFF. In DNA form, the CDR3 reads TGTGCCATCAGTGAGTCGAGGGGACCGAACACTGAAGCTTTCTTT. The V and J genes are TRBV10-3 and TRBJ1-1; maybe TRBD1 (5 bases). Per the germline V gene, CDR1 is ENHRY and CDR2 is SYGVKD. The CDR3 has 15 residues. V was pared by 0 bases and J by 1 base, with 9 bases between.

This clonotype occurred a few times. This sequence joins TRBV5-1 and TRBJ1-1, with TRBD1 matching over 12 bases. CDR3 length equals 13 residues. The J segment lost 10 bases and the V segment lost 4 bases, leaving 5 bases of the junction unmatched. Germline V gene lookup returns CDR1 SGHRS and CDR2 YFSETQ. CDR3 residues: CASSPGQGAGAFF. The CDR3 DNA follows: TGCGCCAGCAGCCCGGGACAGGGGGCGGGAGCTTTCTTT.

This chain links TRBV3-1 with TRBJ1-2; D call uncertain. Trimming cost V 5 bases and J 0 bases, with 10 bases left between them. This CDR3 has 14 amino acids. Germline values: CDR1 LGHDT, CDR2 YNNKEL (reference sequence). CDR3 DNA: TGTGCCAGCAGCGCGACTGTAGCTAACTATGGCTACACCTTC. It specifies CASSATVANYGYTF.

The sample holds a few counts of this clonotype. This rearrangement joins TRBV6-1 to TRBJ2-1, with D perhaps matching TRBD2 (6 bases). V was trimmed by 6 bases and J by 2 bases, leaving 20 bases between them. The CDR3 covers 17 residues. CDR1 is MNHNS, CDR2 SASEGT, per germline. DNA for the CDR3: TGTGCCAGCAGCCACCCCCGGGGGAGCAAACCCTACAATGAGCAGTTCTTC. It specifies CASSHPRGSKPYNEQFF.

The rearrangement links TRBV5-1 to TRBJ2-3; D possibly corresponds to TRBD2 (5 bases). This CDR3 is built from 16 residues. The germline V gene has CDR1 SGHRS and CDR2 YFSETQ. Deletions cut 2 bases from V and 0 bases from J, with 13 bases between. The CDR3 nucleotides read TGCGCCAGCAGCTTACTAGGGCGGTCTAGCACAGATACGCAGTATTTT. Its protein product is CASSLLGRSSTDTQYF. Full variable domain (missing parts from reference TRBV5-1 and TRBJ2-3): KAGVTQTPRYLIKTRGQQVTLSCSPISGHRSVSWYQQTPGQGLQFLFEYFSETQRNKGNFPGRFSGRQFSNSRSEMNVSTLELGDSALYLCASSLLGRSSTDTQYFGPGTRLTVL.

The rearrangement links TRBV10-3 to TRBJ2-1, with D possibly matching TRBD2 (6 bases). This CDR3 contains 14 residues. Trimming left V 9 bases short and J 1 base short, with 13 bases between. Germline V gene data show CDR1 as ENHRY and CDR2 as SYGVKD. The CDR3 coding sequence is TGTGCCATGTCCAACGGAGGGTCCTACAATGAGCAGTTCTTC. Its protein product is CAMSNGGSYNEQFF.

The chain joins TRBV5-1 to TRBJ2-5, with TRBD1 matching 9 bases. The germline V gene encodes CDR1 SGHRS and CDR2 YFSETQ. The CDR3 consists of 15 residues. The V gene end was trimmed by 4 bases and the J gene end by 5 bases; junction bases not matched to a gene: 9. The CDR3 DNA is TGCGCCAGCAGCCCGCAGGACAGGGGTTGGGAGACCCAGTACTTC. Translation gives CASSPQDRGWETQYF.

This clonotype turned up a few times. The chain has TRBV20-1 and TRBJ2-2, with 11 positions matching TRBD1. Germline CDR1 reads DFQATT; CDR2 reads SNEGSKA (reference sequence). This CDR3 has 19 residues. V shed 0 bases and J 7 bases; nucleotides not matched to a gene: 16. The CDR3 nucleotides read TGCAGTGCTAGAGATCATTATGGGCGGAGGACAGGGGGCTTCGGGGAGCTGTTTTTT. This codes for CSARDHYGRRTGGFGELFF.

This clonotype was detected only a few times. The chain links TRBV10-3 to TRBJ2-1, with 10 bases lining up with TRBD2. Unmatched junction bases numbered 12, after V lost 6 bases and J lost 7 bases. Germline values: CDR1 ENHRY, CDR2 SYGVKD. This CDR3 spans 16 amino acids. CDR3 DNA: TGTGCCATCAGCGATTTAGCGGGGGGTCCCCCTAATGAGCAGTTCTTC. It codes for CAISDLAGGPPNEQFF.